Sequencing of this T cell receptor (beta chain) was carried out in a study of cytomegalovirus exposure and HLA in healthy donors. Looking at the study overall: An earlier analysis found fewer than 140 million unique TCR beta sequences from approximately 200 million T cells.

The study's findings and limits: Compared with the roughly 700-donor mean, an Asian-associated ancestry cluster reportedly had fewer N-insertions, according to a later analysis. A later analysis, which compared TCR beta chains of equal frequency, found the HLA-associated ones more clonally expanded.

PCR amplification relied on 60 Vbeta primers (plus 13 Jbeta primers). Libraries were prepared by immunoSEQ multiplex PCR; TCRdb keeps only in-frame clonotypes and omits some of them. The repertoire has more than 200,000 clones, approximately 80% of them found once; the top ten carry about 14%. V was clipped by 1 base and J by 4 bases, with 13 bases between them. The CDR3 extends over 15 amino acids. Germline CDR1 SEHNR, CDR2 FQNEAQ (reference sequence). Notes on this clone: Its cognate antigen is unknown.

The genes are TRBV7-9 and TRBJ1-2; no clear D. The clonotype originates from a man aged 35-49 years in good health and CMV-seronegative. Sequencing was done on a sample of PBMCs. CDR3 nucleotide sequence: TGTGCCAGCAGCTTAGGCGGGTTAGAGTCCTATGGCTACACCTTC. Its translation is CASSLGGLESYGYTF.